This T cell receptor beta chain was retrieved from a study of cytomegalovirus exposure and HLA in healthy donors (dated by TCRdb to 2016 to 2017). The study in broad terms: According to an earlier analysis of 450 to 650 of the donors, some 180 million T cells yielded 90 million to 130 million unique TCR beta sequences and about 300 Gb of sequence data. Around 320 gigabases of sequencing data and approximately 85 million unique TCR sequences were included in an early release covering several hundred HLA-typed donors. Among the approximately 400 genotyped donors, around 81% belonged to the genetic ancestry cluster associated with self-reported Caucasian donors. The study was designed to test whether signatures of past pathogen exposure could be identified by cataloging public T cell receptors. The study used immunosequencing to profile the T cell repertoires of 666 subjects and linked those repertoires to cytomegalovirus serostatus. A separate validation cohort of 100 to 150 different subjects was used in addition to the 666-subject first cohort. To predict cytomegalovirus infection status, the study brought together high-throughput TCR immunosequencing, statistical association of individual TCRs with disease status, and machine learning. A later analysis re-examined previously published TCR beta repertoires from several hundred donors and added high-resolution HLA genotyping to investigate patterns of TCR occurrence. Rather than using new phenotypic data, the later analysis identified candidate immune exposures from TCR beta sequences and from how often those sequences occurred across donors. An earlier analysis of 500 to 650 of the donors applied high-throughput TCR beta sequencing to assess whether each TCR beta V gene segment acted as functional or pseudogenic. Donor age, sex, ethnicity and CMV serostatus were compiled together with the repertoire data. Genome-wide SNP genotypes for about 65% of the 666 donors were used in a later genetic analysis, which treated that subset as a discovery cohort. Every discovery cohort repertoire had been produced on one sequencing platform. Class I and class II HLA loci were covered by the typing at four-digit resolution. Typing coverage differed by locus: A, B, C, DRB1 and DQB1 were typed in roughly 620-630 donors, DQA1 in roughly 500, DPA1 in 600 to 610, and DPB1 in 450 to 480. Because of strong linkage in the cohort, five DR-DQ haplotypes were treated as single units for association and clustering. Across approximately 420 genotyped donors of the cohort, an average of roughly 250,000 unique TCR beta nucleotide sequences per donor were sequenced, and 15% to 20% of those sequences were non-productive.

V is shortened by 5 bases, J by 4 bases, and the region joining them spans 10 bases. The germline V gene (reference sequence) yields MNHEY for CDR1 and SMNVEV for CDR2. The CDR3 measures 13 amino acids from cysteine to phenylalanine. Only CDR3 DNA remains: 39 bases, in frame from the first base. Details on this clone: The target of this receptor is not known. No base quality information exists; no much larger clone differs at one position.

The cohort consisted of approximately 690 healthy bone marrow donors. At the time of sampling, every cohort member was nominally healthy, though immune exposures that went unrecorded were likely present. The donor tested CMV seronegative, placing the donor among the 350 or so seronegative members of the cohort. A peripheral blood sample was provided by each donor, and peripheral blood mononuclear cells were used for TCR beta sequencing. The Qiagen DNeasy Blood Extraction Kit was used to extract genomic DNA from the blood cell samples. Broader findings and caveats from the paper: According to a later analysis, parvovirus B19, influenza, CMV and Epstein-Barr virus appeared linked to several top co-occurrence clusters. In this cohort, only TCR beta chains were sequenced, and detectable features were limited by the absence of alpha or paired-chain data. V-gene and J-gene trimming of TCR beta chains was associated with a missense DCLRE1C variant in a later genetic analysis, and the association was replicated in an independent cohort. The classifier was reported to diagnose cytomegalovirus status with high specificity and sensitivity in both the original and validation cohorts. A total of around 150 TCR beta chains were listed by the study as associated with cytomegalovirus. CMV serostatus was the only immune exposure information available for the cohort. In a later analysis, the rate of TCR association differed among HLA loci, with DRB1 alleles having the most associated TCRs and HLA-C alleles having the fewest. A later analysis associated 15,000 to 20,000 TCR beta sequences with specific HLA alleles at a false discovery rate of 0.05. Linkage disequilibrium might explain the correlated functional status among segregating V segments, but an unknown experimental factor could not be ruled out. An earlier analysis of approximately 590 of the donors showed that most TCR beta V segments appeared in productive rearrangements either about 87% or about 30% of the time, which broadly matched IMGT annotations. Sequencing depth was assumed to be roughly uniform across donors in the presence/absence analyses, though that assumption may not hold. A later analysis found that most CMV-associated TCR beta chains appeared HLA-restricted, with HLA associations seemingly driven largely by CMV exposure. Compared with the approximately 670-donor mean, donors in an Asian-associated ancestry cluster had fewer N-insertions in productive TCRs, according to a later genetic analysis. Because counts were too low, around 17 rarely observed V segments, including chromosome 9 orphons, were left out of the earlier analysis of 500 to 750 of the donors. Because HLA typing was unavailable for some donors at each locus, only the typed subset was used in association tests. The authors suggested that the approach could potentially be extended to other disease states and immunological phenotypes. Some IMGT-functional V segments, including TRBV6-2 and TRBV6-3, could not be distinguished by the 87-base-pair reads and were therefore excluded. A cluster of highly shared sequence variants was judged likely to be a technical artifact of the sequencing pipeline. In a later analysis, HLA-associated TCR beta chains showed more clonal expansion and lower generation probabilities than non-associated chains that were equally common. While some public TCRs were present in many individuals, most TCR sequences turned up only very rarely across donors. In vitro tests confirmed that a few of the cytomegalovirus-associated TCR beta chains recognize cytomegalovirus antigens. Assigning TCR associations to individual alleles was difficult when HLA alleles, especially DR and DQ, strongly co-occurred. A further reported finding was that TCR beta sequences accurately predicted the HLA-A and HLA-B alleles for most subjects in the first cohort.

Library preparation employed the immunoSEQ multiplex PCR assay. The multiplex PCR relied on a mix of 60 forward primers for TCR Vbeta segments and 13 reverse primers for TCR Jbeta segments. A multiplex PCR assay on genomic DNA amplified the CDR3 region of rearranged TCR beta genes. The amplified TCR beta libraries were sequenced on the Illumina HiSeq System as 87-base-pair reads. On the study's bioinformatics: Across the 670 or so repertoires, a later analysis counted 60 million to 90 million unique TCR beta chains, some 11 million of which were shared by at least two donors. Raw reads were error-corrected and collapsed into unique sequences by a nearest-neighbor algorithm in which closely related sequences were merged to remove PCR and sequencing errors. V, D and J gene segments were assigned by aligning CDR3 sequences to IMGT reference sequences. For a sequence to be retained, a match of at least six nucleotides was required to both a V gene segment and a J gene segment. A rearrangement counted as productive if the CDR3 had no stop codons and remained in frame with V and J, and every other rearrangement counted as non-productive. CDR3 was defined by IMGT convention, running from the second conserved V-encoded cysteine to the conserved J-encoded phenylalanine. The earlier analysis of some 550 of the donors excluded any sequence lacking an unambiguous match to a single V gene segment. An earlier analysis of a few hundred of the donors called V segments functional above 56.7% productive rearrangements and segregating when the between-donor standard deviation exceeded 5%. A statistical classification framework was built for diagnosing cytomegalovirus status from the catalog of TCR beta chain sequences. V and J gene assignment, in a later analysis, came from comparing TCR nucleotide sequences with IMGT/GENE-DB human TR gene sequences. Using the TCRdist pipeline, a later analysis assigned CDR3 sequences along with most-parsimonious VDJ recombination scenarios. In a later analysis, every TCR beta chain was defined by the combination of its CDR3 amino acid sequence and its V-gene family, and reads without a unique V-gene family were dropped. As a way to deal with suspected cross-contamination and a sequencing artifact, a later analysis dropped roughly 620 nucleotide sequences that were highly shared and had low generation probability. A later analysis calculated a clonal expansion index for each public chain from normalized within-repertoire ranks of inferred template counts. A later analysis computed generation probabilities with a VDJ recombination model fitted to out-of-frame rearrangements, and checked the results against IGoR. In a later analysis, TCR-TCR, TCR-HLA and TCR-CMV co-occurrence was scored with hypergeometric tests, and a repertoire-size bias correction was applied to TCR pairs. To estimate false discovery rates, a later analysis permuted the HLA or CMV assignments 20 times. In a later analysis, co-occurring TCRs were grouped using DBSCAN, and TCRdist sequence similarity was added for clustering within HLA-allele-positive subsets. Co-occurrence clustering excluded repertoires with fewer than 30,000 or more than 120,000 public chains, plus five with anomalous nucleotide sharing. The table comes from immuneACCESS by way of TCRdb, which keeps in-frame sequences with V and J called. Part of the clones is missing from these tables; in studies checked, under half for an unresolved V gene and the rest for unknown reasons. From that table come the V and J calls and clone size; the DNA was used to work out D and trimming. In this sample the table shows about 220,000 clones, approximately 88% of which occur a single time. The ten biggest clones cover over 0.65% of the sample.

Sequenced sample: PBMCs. The receptor chain draws on TRBV27 and TRBJ2-3; the D gene cannot be named for sure. The origin of this receptor is a boy younger than 10 in good health and CMV-seronegative. The sequenced DNA is TGTGCCAGCAGTCTCTTAAGCCCAGATACGCAGTATTTT. It translates as CASSLLSPDTQYF.